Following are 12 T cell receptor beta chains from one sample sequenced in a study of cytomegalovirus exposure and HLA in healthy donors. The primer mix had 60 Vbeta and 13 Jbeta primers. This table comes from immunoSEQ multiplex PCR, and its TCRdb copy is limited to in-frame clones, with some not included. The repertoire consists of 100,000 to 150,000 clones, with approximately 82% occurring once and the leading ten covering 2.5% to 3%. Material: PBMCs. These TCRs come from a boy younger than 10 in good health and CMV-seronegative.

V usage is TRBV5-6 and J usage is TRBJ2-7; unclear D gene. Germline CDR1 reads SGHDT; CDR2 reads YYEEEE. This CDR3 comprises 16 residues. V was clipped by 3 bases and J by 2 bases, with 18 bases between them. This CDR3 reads CASSSLGSSRPYEQYV. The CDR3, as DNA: TGTGCCAGCAGCTCCCTTGGGTCCTCTAGGCCCTACGAGCAGTACGTC.

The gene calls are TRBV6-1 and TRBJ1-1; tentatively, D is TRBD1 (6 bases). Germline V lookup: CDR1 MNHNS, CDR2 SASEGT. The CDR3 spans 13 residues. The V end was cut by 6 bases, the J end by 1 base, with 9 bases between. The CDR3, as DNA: TGTGCCAGCAGACAGGGCTGGAACACTGAAGCTTTCTTT. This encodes CASRQGWNTEAFF.

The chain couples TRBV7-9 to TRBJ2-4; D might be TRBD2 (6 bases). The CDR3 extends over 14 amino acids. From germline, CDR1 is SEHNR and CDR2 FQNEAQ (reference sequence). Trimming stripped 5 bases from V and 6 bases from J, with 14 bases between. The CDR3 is CASSLRVGGNIQYF. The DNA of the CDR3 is TGTGCCAGCAGCCTCCGGGTGGGGGGAAACATTCAGTACTTC.

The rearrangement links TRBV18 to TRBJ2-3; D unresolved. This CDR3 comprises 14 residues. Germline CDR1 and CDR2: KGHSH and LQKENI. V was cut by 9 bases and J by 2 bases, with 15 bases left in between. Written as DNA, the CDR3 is TGTGCCAGTACGAGGAGCAGAGACACAGATACGCAGTATTTT. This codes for CASTRSRDTDTQYF.

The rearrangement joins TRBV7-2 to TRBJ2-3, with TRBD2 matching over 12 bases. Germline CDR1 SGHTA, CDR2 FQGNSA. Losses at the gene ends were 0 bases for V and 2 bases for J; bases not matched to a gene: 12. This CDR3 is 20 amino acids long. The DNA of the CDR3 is TGTGCCAGCAGCTTAGCCACCCCCTCCGGACTAGCGGGACACACAGATACGCAGTATTTT. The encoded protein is CASSLATPSGLAGHTDTQYF.

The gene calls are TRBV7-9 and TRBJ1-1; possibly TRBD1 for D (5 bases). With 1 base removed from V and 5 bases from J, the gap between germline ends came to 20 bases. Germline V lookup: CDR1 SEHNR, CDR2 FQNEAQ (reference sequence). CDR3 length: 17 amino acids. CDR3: CASSLEGPGLGVTEAFF. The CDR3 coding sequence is TGTGCCAGCAGCTTAGAGGGTCCCGGGCTAGGGGTTACTGAAGCTTTCTTT.

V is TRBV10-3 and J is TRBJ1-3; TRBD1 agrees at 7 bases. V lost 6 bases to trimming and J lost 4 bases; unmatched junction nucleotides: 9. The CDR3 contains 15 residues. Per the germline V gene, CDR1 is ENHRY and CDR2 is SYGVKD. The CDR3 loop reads CAIRQGSGSGNTIYF. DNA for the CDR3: TGTGCCATCAGACAGGGGTCCGGGTCAGGAAACACCATATATTTT.

The CDR3 coding sequence is TGTGCCAGTAGTATTATGGGACAGGGGCCCACTGAAGCTTTCTTT. Its protein product is CASSIMGQGPTEAFF. J is TRBJ1-1 and V is TRBV19, with 10 bases matching TRBD1. Germline trimming cut 3 bases from V and 4 bases from J; bases unmatched to any gene: 5. Germline V gene sequence: CDR1 LNHDA, CDR2 SQIVND (reference sequence). CDR3 length: 15 amino acids.

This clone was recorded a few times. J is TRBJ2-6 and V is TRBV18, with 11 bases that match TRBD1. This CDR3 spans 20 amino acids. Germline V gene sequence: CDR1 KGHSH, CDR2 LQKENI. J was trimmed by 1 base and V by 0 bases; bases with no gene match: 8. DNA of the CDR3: TGTGCCAGCTCACCACCGTCGGGACAGGGGGTATCTTCTGGGGCCAACGTCCTGACTTTC. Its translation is CASSPPSGQGVSSGANVLTF.

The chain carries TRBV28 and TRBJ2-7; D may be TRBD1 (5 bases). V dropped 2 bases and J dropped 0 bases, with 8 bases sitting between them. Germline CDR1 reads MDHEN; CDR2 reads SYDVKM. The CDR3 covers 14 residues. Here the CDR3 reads CASSLQGSSYEQYV. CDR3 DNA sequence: TGTGCCAGCAGTTTACAGGGAAGCTCCTACGAGCAGTACGTC.

The CDR3 nucleotides are TGCGCCAGCCGGGGGGCCCCGCGCCCCCTCAATGAGCAGTTCTTC. Translated, it gives CASRGAPRPLNEQFF. The genes are TRBV5-1 and TRBJ2-1; D might be TRBD2 (7 bases). Trimming took 7 bases from V and 6 from J, leaving 20 bases between them. Germline CDR1 and CDR2: SGHRS and YFSETQ. The CDR3 contains 15 residues.

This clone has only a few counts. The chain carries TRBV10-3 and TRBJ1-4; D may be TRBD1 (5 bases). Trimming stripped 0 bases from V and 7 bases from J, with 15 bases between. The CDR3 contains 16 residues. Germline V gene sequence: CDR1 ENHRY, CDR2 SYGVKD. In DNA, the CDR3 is TGTGCCATCAGTGAGTCGTTAAGGACAAGTGGTGAAAAACTGTTTTTT. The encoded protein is CAISESLRTSGEKLFF.